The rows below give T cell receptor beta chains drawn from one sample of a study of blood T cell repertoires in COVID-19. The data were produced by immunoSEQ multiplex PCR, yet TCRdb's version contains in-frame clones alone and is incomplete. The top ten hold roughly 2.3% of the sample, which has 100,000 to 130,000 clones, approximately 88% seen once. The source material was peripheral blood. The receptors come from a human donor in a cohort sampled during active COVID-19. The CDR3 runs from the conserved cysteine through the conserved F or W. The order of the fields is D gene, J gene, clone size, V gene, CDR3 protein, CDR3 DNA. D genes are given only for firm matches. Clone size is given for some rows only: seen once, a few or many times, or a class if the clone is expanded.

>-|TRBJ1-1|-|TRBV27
CASRPQARGRGGAFF
TGTGCCAGCAGACCCCAGGCTCGGGGAAGGGGGGGGGCTTTCTTT
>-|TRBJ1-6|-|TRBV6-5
CASSPPGHLALHF
TGTGCCAGCAGTCCGCCGGGACACCTCGCCCTCCACTTT
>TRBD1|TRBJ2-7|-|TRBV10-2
CASRDRDRAYEQYF
TGCGCCAGCCGGGACCGGGACAGGGCCTACGAGCAGTACTTC
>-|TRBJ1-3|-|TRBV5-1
CASNEGTYGNTIYF
TGCGCCAGCAACGAAGGGACTTACGGAAACACCATATATTTT
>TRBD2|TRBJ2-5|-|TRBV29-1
CSVREDQETQYF
TGCAGCGTTCGGGAGGACCAAGAGACCCAGTACTTC
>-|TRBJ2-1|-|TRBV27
CASSLVGGNEQFF
TGTGCCAGCAGTTTAGTGGGGGGCAATGAGCAGTTCTTC
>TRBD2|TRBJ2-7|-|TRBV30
CAWRTSGRRYEQYF
TGTGCCTGGAGGACTAGCGGGAGAAGGTACGAGCAGTACTTC
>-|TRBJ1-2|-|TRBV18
CASSPDSSTYGYTF
TGTGCCAGCTCACCAGACAGCTCGACTTATGGCTACACCTTC
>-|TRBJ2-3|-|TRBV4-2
CASSQDIIDTQYF
TGTGCCAGCAGCCAAGATATTATAGATACGCAGTATTTT
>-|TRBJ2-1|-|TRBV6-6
CASSYEGAYNEQFF
TGTGCCAGCAGTTACGAGGGGGCCTACAATGAGCAGTTCTTC
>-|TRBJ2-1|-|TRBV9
CASSYSLTSPSSYNEQFF
TGTGCCAGCAGCTACTCCCTGACTTCCCCGAGCTCCTACAATGAGCAGTTCTTC
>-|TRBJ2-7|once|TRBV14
CASSQGLQKQYF
TGTGCCAGCAGTCAAGGGCTTCAGAAGCAGTACTTC
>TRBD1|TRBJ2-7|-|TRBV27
CASRNRGYEQYF
TGTGCCAGCAGGAACAGGGGCTACGAGCAGTACTTC
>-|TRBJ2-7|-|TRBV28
CASSWVPGHLRDEQYF
TGTGCCAGCAGTTGGGTTCCGGGACACCTACGAGACGAGCAGTACTTC
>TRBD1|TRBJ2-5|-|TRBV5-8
CASSLSRGWETQYF
TGTGCCAGCAGCTTGTCCAGGGGGTGGGAGACCCAGTACTTC
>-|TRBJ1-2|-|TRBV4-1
CASSHRSEVLKGYTF
TGCGCCAGCAGCCATCGCTCTGAGGTTCTGAAAGGCTACACCTTC
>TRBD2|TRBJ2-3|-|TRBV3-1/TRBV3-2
CASSRRGGGTDTQYF
TGTGCCAGCAGCCGGCGGGGGGGTGGCACAGATACGCAGTATTTT
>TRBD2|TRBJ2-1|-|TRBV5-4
CASSPGKRENNEQFF
TGTGCCAGCAGCCCTGGCAAGCGGGAGAACAATGAGCAGTTCTTC
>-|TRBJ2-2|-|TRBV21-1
CASSKRGFDYTGELFF
TGTGCCAGCAGCAAGAGAGGTTTCGATTACACCGGGGAGCTGTTTTTT
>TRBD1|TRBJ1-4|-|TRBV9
CASSAGQGDNEKLFF
TGTGCCAGCAGCGCGGGACAGGGGGATAATGAAAAACTGTTTTTT
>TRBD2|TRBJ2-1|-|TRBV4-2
CASSQVAGLAYNEQFF
TGTGCCAGCAGCCAAGTTGCGGGACTAGCATACAATGAGCAGTTCTTC
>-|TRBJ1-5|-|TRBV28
CASSLRGRSNQPQHF
TGTGCCAGCAGTTTGCGGGGCCGTAGCAATCAGCCCCAGCATTTT
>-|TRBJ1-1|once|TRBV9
CASSVVGANTEAFF
TGTGCCAGCAGCGTAGTGGGAGCGAACACTGAAGCTTTCTTT
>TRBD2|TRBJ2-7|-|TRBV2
CASSVGTSGRTTYEQYF
TGTGCCAGCAGTGTGGGGACTAGCGGGAGGACCACCTACGAGCAGTACTTC
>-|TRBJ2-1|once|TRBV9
CASSVSGVNEQFF
TGTGCCAGCAGCGTCAGCGGCGTCAATGAGCAGTTCTTC
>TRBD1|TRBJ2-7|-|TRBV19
CASSPGTALSSYEQYF
TGTGCCAGTAGCCCTGGGACAGCCTTAAGCTCCTACGAGCAGTACTTC
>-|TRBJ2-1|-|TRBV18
CASSPQERLVYNEQFF
TGTGCCAGCTCACCACAGGAGCGGCTCGTATACAATGAGCAGTTCTTC
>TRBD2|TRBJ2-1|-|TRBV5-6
CASSYSFGREFDNEQFF
TGTGCCAGCAGCTATTCGTTCGGGCGGGAGTTCGACAATGAGCAGTTCTTC
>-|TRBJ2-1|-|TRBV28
CASSDSFGSVFDEQFF
TGTGCCAGCAGCGACTCGTTCGGTTCGGTTTTCGATGAGCAGTTCTTC
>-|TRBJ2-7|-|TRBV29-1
CSVRGSHSYEQYF
TGCAGCGTTAGAGGTTCGCACTCCTACGAGCAGTACTTC
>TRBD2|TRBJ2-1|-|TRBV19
CASSISGSSYNEQFF
TGTGCCAGTAGTATTAGCGGGAGCTCCTACAATGAGCAGTTCTTC
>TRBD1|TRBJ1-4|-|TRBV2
CASKGQTNEKLFF
TGTGCCAGCAAGGGACAGACTAATGAAAAACTGTTTTTT
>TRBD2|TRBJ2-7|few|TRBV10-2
CASSDPGGSSYEQYF
TGCGCCAGCAGTGATCCCGGCGGGAGCTCCTACGAGCAGTACTTC
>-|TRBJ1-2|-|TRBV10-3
CAISQASNGYTF
TGTGCCATCAGTCAGGCCTCTAATGGCTACACCTTC
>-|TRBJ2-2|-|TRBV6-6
CASSYRSANTGELFF
TGTGCCAGCAGTTACCGGAGCGCGAACACCGGGGAGCTGTTTTTT
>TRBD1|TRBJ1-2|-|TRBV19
CASDYSGTGDYGYTF
TGTGCCAGTGACTACTCCGGGACAGGGGACTATGGCTACACCTTC
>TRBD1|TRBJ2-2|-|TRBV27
CASRTGHGAGELFF
TGTGCCAGCAGGACAGGGCATGGAGCCGGGGAGCTGTTTTTT
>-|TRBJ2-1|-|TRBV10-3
CAISESGQGEQFF
TGTGCCATCAGTGAGTCGGGGCAGGGGGAGCAGTTCTTC